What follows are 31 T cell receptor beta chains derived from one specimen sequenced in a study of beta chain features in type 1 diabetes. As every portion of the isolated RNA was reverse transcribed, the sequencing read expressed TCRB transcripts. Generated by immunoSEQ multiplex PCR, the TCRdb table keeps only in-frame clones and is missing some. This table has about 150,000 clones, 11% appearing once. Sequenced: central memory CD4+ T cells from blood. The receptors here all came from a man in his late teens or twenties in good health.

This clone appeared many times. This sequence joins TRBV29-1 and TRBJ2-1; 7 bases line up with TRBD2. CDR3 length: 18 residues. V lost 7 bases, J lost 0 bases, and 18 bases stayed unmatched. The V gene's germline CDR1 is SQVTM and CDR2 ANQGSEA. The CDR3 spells CSGEGGGRTPSSYNEQFF. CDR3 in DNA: TGCAGCGGCGAAGGTGGCGGGAGAACCCCCAGCTCCTACAATGAGCAGTTCTTC.

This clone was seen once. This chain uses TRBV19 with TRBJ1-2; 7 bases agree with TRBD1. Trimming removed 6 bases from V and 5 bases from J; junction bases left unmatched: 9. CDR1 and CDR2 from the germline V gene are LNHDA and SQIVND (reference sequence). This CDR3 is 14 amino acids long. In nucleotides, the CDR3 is TGTGCCAGTAGGCCCCCGGGACAGAATTATGGCTACACCTTC. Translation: CASRPPGQNYGYTF.

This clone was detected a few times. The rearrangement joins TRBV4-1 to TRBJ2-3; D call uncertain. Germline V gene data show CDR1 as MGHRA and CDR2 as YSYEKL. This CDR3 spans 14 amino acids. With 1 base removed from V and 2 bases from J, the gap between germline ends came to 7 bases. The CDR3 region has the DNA TGCGCCAGCAGCCAAGGGAGTGTCACAGATACGCAGTATTTT. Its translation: CASSQGSVTDTQYF.

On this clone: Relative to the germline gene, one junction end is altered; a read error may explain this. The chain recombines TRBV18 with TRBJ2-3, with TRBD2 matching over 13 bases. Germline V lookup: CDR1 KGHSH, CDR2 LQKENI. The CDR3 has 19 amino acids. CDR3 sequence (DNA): TGTCCCAGCTCACCACTGGGGACAGGTGGACTAGCGGGAGTAGATACGCAGTATTTT. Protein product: CPSSPLGTGGLAGVDTQYF.

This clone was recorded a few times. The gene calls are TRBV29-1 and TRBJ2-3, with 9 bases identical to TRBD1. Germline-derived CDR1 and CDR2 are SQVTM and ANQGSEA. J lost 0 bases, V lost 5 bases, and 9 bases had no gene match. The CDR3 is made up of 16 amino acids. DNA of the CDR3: TGCAGCGTTTGGGGACACGGACAGGGGAGCACAGATACGCAGTATTTT. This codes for CSVWGHGQGSTDTQYF.

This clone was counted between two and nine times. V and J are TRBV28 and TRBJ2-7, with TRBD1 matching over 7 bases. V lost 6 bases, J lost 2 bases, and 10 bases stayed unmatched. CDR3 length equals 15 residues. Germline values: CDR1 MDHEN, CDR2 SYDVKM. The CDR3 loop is CASRRDREPTYEQYF. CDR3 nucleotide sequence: TGTGCCAGCAGGCGTGACAGGGAACCGACCTACGAGCAGTACTTC.

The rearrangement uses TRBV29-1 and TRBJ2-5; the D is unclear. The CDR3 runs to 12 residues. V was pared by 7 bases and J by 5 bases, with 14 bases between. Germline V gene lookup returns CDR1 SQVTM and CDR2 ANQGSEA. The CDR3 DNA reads TGCAGCGCCCCCCGACCTGGGGAGACCCAGTACTTC. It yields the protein CSAPRPGETQYF.

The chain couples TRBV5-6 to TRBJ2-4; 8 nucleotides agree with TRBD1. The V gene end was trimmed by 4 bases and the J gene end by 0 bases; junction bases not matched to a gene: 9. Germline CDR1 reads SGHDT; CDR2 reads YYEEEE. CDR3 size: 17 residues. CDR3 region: CASSPGTGILAKNIQYF. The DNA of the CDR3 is TGTGCCAGCAGCCCCGGGACAGGCATACTAGCCAAAAACATTCAGTACTTC.

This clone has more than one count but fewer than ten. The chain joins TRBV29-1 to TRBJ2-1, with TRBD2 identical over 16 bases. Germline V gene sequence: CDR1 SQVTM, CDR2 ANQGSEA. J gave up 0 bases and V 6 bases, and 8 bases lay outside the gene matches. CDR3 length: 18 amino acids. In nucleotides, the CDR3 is TGCAGCGTCGGGACTAGCGGGAGGGCCACCCACTCCTACAATGAGCAGTTCTTC. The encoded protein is CSVGTSGRATHSYNEQFF.

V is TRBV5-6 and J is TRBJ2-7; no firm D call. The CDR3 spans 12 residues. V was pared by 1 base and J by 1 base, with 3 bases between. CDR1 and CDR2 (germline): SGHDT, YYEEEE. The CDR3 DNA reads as TGTGCCAGCAGCTTGCCGTCCTACGAGCAGTACTTC. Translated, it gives CASSLPSYEQYF.

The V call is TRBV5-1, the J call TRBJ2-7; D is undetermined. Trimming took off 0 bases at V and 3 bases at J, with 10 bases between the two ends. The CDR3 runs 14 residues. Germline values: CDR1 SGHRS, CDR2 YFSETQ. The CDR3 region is CASSLGVRSYEQYF. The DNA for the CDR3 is TGCGCCAGCAGCTTGGGGGTTCGTAGCTACGAGCAGTACTTC.

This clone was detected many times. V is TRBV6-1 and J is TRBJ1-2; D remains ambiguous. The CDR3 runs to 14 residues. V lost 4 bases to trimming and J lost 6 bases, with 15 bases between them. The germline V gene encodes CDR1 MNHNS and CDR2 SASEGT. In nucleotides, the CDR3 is TGTGCCAGCAGTGTAAGCACGGGAAACGATGGCTACACCTTC. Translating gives CASSVSTGNDGYTF.

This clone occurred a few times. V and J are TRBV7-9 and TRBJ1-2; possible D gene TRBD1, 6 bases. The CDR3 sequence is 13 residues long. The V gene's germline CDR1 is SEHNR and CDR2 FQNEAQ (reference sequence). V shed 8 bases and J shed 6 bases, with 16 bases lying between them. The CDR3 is CASLVGGQDGYTF. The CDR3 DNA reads TGTGCCAGCCTTGTTGGGGGGCAGGATGGCTACACCTTC.

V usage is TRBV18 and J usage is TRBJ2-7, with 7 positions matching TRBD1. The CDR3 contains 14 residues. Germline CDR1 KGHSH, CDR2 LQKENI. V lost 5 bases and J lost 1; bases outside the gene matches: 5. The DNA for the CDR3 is TGTGCCAGCTCAACCTTGACAGGGTCCTACGAGCAGTACTTC. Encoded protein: CASSTLTGSYEQYF.

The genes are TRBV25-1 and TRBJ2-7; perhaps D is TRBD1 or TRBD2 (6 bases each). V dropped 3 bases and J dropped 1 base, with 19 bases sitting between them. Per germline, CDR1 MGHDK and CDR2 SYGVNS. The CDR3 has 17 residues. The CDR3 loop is CASSDPRGRSSSYEQYF. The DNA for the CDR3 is TGTGCCAGCAGTGACCCCCGGGGGCGATCGTCTTCCTACGAGCAGTACTTC.

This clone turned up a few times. The DNA of the CDR3 is TGTGCCAGCAGTGGGTTGTTTGGGACTACATACTACGAGCAGTACTTC. Protein product: CASSGLFGTTYYEQYF. The chain has TRBV6-4 and TRBJ2-7; 7 nucleotides align to TRBD2. V gave up 4 bases and J gave up 3 bases; unmatched junction bases: 12. The V gene's germline CDR1 is MRHNA and CDR2 SNTAGT. The CDR3 contains 16 residues.

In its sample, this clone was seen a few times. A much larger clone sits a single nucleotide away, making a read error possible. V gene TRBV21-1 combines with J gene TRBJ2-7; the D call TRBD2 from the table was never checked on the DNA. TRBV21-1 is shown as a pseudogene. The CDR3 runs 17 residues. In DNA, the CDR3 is TGTGCCCGCAGCAAAAGGGGGGGGACGACTAGCCCCTACGAGCAGTACTTC. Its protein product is CARSKRGGTTSPYEQYF.

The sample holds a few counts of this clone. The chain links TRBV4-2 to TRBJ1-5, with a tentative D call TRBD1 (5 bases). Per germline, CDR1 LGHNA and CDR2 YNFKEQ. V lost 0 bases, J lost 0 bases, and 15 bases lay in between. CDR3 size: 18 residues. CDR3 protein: CASSQEGTRGHSNQPQHF. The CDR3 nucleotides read TGTGCCAGCAGCCAAGAAGGGACGCGAGGTCATAGCAATCAGCCCCAGCATTTT.

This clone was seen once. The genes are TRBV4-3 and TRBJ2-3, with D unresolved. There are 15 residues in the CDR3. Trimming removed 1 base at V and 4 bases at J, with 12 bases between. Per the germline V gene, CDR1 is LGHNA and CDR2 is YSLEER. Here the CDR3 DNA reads TGCGCCAGCAGCCAAGCAGGTACCTCGGCAGATACGCAGTATTTT. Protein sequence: CASSQAGTSADTQYF.

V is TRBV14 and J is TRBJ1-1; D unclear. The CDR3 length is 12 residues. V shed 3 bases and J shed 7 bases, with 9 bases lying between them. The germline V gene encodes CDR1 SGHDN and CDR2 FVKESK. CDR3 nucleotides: TGTGCCAGCAGCCACGGTGAAGATGAAGCTTTCTTT. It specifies CASSHGEDEAFF.

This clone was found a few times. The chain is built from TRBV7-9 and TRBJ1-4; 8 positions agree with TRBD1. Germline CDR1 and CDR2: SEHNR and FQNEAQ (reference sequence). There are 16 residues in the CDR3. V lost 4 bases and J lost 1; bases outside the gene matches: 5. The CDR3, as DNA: TGTGCCAGCAGCTCCGGACAGGGACGAACTAATGAAAAACTGTTTTTT. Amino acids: CASSSGQGRTNEKLFF.

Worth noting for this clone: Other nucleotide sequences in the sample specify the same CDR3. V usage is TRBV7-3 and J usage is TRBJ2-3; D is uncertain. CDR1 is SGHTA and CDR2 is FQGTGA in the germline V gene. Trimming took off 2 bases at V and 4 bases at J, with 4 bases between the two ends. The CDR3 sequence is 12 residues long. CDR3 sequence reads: CASSLGADTQYF. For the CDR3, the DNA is TGTGCCAGCAGCTTAGGTGCAGATACGCAGTATTTT. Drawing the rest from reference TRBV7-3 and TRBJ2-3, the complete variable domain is GAGVSQTPSNKVTEKGKYVELRCDPISGHTALYWYRQSLGQGPEFLIYFQGTGAADDSGLPNDRFFAVRPEGSVSTLKIQRTERGDSAVYLCASSLGADTQYFGPGTRLTVL.

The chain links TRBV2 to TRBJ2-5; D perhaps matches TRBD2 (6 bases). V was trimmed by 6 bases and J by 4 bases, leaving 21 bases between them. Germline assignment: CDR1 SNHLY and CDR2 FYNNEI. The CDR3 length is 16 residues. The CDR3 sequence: CASSPGLNSRGETQYF. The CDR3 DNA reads TGTGCCAGCAGCCCGGGACTGAACTCACGCGGAGAGACCCAGTACTTC.

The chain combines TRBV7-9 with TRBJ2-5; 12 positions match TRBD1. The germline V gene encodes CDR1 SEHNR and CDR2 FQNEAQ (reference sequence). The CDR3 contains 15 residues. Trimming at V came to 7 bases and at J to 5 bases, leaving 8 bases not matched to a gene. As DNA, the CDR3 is TGTGCCAGCACCCTCACGGGACAGGGGGCGGAGACCCAGTACTTC. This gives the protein CASTLTGQGAETQYF.

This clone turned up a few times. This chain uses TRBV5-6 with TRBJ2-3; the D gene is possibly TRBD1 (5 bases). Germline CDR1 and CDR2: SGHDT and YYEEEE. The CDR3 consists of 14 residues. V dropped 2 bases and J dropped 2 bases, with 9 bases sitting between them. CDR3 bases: TGTGCCAGCAGCTTACAGGACCTCACAGATACGCAGTATTTT. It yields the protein CASSLQDLTDTQYF.

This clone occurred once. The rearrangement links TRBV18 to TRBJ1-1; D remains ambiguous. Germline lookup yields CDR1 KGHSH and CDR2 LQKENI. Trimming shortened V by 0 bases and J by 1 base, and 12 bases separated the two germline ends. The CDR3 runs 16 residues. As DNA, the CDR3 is TGTGCCAGCTCACCACCCGGCAGAGGTTCGAACACTGAAGCTTTCTTT. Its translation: CASSPPGRGSNTEAFF.

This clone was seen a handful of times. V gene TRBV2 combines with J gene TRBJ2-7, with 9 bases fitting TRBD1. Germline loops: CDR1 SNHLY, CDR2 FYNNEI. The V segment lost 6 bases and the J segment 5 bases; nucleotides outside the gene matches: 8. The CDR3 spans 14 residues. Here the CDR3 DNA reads TGTGCCAGCAGACAGGGACAGGGCTGGAACGAGCAGTACTTC. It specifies CASRQGQGWNEQYF.

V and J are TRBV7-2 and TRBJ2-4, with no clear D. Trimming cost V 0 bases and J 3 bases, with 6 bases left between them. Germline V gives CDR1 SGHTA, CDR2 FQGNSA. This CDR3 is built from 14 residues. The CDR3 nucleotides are TGTGCCAGCAGCTTAGCAGGGATCAAAAACATTCAGTACTTC. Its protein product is CASSLAGIKNIQYF.

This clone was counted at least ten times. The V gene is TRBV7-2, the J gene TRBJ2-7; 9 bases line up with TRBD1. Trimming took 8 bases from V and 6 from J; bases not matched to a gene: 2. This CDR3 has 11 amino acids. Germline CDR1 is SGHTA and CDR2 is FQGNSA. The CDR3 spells CASGQGPEQYF. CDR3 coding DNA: TGTGCCAGCGGACAGGGGCCCGAGCAGTACTTC.

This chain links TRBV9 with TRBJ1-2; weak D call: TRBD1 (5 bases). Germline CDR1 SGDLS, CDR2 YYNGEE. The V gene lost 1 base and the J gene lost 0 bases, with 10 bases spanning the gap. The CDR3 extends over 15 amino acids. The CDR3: CASSVQGSANYGYTF. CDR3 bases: TGTGCCAGCAGCGTACAGGGTTCCGCTAACTATGGCTACACCTTC.

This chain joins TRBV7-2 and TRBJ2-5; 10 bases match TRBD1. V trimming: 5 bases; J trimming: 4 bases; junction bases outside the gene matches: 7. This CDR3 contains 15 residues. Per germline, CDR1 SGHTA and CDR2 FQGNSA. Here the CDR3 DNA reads TGTGCCAGCAGCCCGGGACAGGGGATCGCAGAGACCCAGTACTTC. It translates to CASSPGQGIAETQYF.